One sample yielded the 28 T cell receptor beta chains listed below, sequenced in a study of blood T cell repertoires in COVID-19. TCRdb's copy holds only in-frame clones and misses some; the assay was immunoSEQ multiplex PCR. There are 150,000 to 170,000 clones in the sample; roughly 84% occur only once, and about 12% lies in the top ten. Sample: peripheral blood. Receptor source: a woman between 55 and 75 years old with COVID-19, enrolled during active disease.

The rearrangement joins TRBV27 to TRBJ1-6; D is undetermined. Germline CDR1 and CDR2: MNHEY and SMNVEV (reference sequence). The length of the CDR3 is 15 residues. The V and J ends lost 2 bases and 7 bases respectively, with 12 bases between them. As DNA, the CDR3 is TGTGCCAGCAGTTTAGGGAATCGGGGAAATTCACCCCTCCACTTT. As protein: CASSLGNRGNSPLHF.

The chain links TRBV24-1 to TRBJ1-5; D not resolved. Trimming cost V 5 bases and J 0 bases, with 13 bases left between them. Per the germline V gene, CDR1 is KGHDR and CDR2 is SFDVKD. CDR3 size: 16 residues. CDR3 sequence reads: CATSGEGAYSNQPQHF. CDR3 DNA: TGTGCCACCAGTGGGGAGGGAGCTTATAGCAATCAGCCCCAGCATTTT.

J is TRBJ2-1 and V is TRBV15; TRBD2 matches 9 bases. J was trimmed by 5 bases and V by 2 bases; bases with no gene match: 7. Germline loops: CDR1 LNHNV, CDR2 YYDKDF (reference sequence). The CDR3 totals 16 residues. Here the CDR3 DNA reads TGTGCCACCAGCAGACCTAGCGGGACAAAAGACAATGAGCAGTTCTTC. Amino acid sequence: CATSRPSGTKDNEQFF.

A note on this clone: At the DNA level, this CDR3 is encoded by other sequences in the same sample as well. V gene TRBV7-2 combines with J gene TRBJ2-2; D possibly corresponds to TRBD2 (6 bases). V dropped 5 bases and J dropped 5 bases, with 12 bases sitting between them. The CDR3 is 14 amino acids. Germline V CDR1 and CDR2: SGHTA, FQGNSA. Here the CDR3 reads CASSPGGRTGELFF. The DNA of the CDR3 is TGTGCCAGCAGCCCCGGGGGAAGGACCGGGGAGCTGTTTTTT.

The rearrangement uses TRBV30 and TRBJ1-6; 7 bases are a match to TRBD1. CDR1 and CDR2 (germline): GTSNPN, SVGIG (reference sequence). There are 13 residues in the CDR3. V was pared by 8 bases and J by 10 bases, with 11 bases of the junction left unmatched. Here the CDR3 DNA reads TGTGCCAGAAAGGGGGACAGACGCTCACCCCTCCACTTT. Translated: CARKGDRRSPLHF. The variable domain in full, with the rest retrieved from reference TRBV30 and TRBJ1-6, is SQTIHQWPATLVQPVGSPLSLECTVEGTSNPNLYWYRQAAGRGLQLLFYSVGIGQISSEVPQNLSASRPQDRQFILSSKKLLLSDSGFYLCARKGDRRSPLHFGNGTRLTVT.

The V and J genes are TRBV7-2 and TRBJ2-1; no clear D gene. Germline V gene sequence: CDR1 SGHTA, CDR2 FQGNSA. Trimming shortened V by 5 bases and J by 9 bases, and 8 bases separated the two germline ends. The CDR3 has 11 residues. CDR3 protein: CASSAPLEQFF. In DNA form, the CDR3 reads TGTGCCAGCAGCGCCCCACTTGAGCAGTTCTTC.

The chain couples TRBV5-1 to TRBJ1-2, with 8 nucleotides matching TRBD1. Germline loops: CDR1 SGHRS, CDR2 YFSETQ. V was clipped by 4 bases and J by 8 bases; unmatched bases: 7. This CDR3 region has 13 residues. The CDR3 DNA is TGCGCCAGCAGCCTAGGCGGACAGGGCGGCTACACCTTC. This gives the protein CASSLGGQGGYTF.

The J gene is TRBJ1-6, the V gene TRBV19; D is undetermined. Germline lookup yields CDR1 LNHDA and CDR2 SQIVND (reference sequence). V was cut by 5 bases and J by 5 bases, with 10 bases left in between. This CDR3 contains 14 residues. CDR3: CASSPREHNSPLHF. The CDR3 DNA sequence: TGTGCCAGTAGTCCCCGGGAACATAATTCACCCCTCCACTTT.

The chain joins TRBV6-4 to TRBJ2-7; no definite D call. V gave up 3 bases and J gave up 6 bases, with 15 bases separating them. Looked up from germline, CDR1 is MRHNA and CDR2 is SNTAGT. The CDR3 runs to 14 residues. This CDR3 is CASSERLGTSEQYV. In DNA, the CDR3 is TGTGCCAGCAGTGAGAGGCTCGGTACGAGCGAGCAGTACGTC.

The chain carries TRBV4-1 and TRBJ1-2, with TRBD1 as a possible D gene (5 bases). This CDR3 has 15 residues. The germline V and J ends were trimmed by 1 base and 0 bases, with 9 bases remaining between them. CDR1 is MGHRA, CDR2 YSYEKL, per germline. CDR3 protein: CASSQGDRPNYGYTF. The CDR3 DNA follows: TGCGCCAGCAGCCAAGGTGACAGACCTAACTATGGCTACACCTTC.

Many counts were recorded for this clone. V gene TRBV9 combines with J gene TRBJ2-7, with 10 bases aligning to TRBD2. The germline V gene encodes CDR1 SGDLS and CDR2 YYNGEE. The CDR3 spans 16 residues. Losses at the gene ends were 0 bases for V and 2 bases for J; bases not matched to a gene: 5. The CDR3 is CASSVDSGRGTYEQYF. As DNA, the CDR3 is TGTGCCAGCAGCGTAGACAGCGGGAGGGGAACCTACGAGCAGTACTTC.

V usage is TRBV10-3 and J usage is TRBJ1-1, with 8 bases aligning to TRBD1. J lost 5 bases, V lost 11 bases, and 13 bases had no gene match. The CDR3 totals 14 residues. CDR1 is ENHRY and CDR2 is SYGVKD in the germline V gene. This CDR3 is CASWTGPGRTEAFF. DNA for the CDR3: TGTGCCTCCTGGACAGGGCCAGGGAGGACTGAAGCTTTCTTT.

As DNA, the CDR3 is TGTGCCAGCAGAGCCGGGGGTTCCTACGAGCAGTACTTC. It codes for CASRAGGSYEQYF. This rearrangement joins TRBV6-6 to TRBJ2-7, with D perhaps matching TRBD2 (6 bases). CDR1 and CDR2 from the germline V gene are MNHNY and SVGAGI (reference sequence). Trimming pared 6 bases from V and 1 base from J, leaving 10 bases between. The CDR3 is 13 residues long.

The chain is built from TRBV30 and TRBJ2-4; possibly TRBD2 for D (5 bases). Germline assignment: CDR1 GTSNPN and CDR2 SVGIG (reference sequence). The CDR3 loop spans 14 amino acids. Trimming left V 5 bases short and J 8 bases short, with 19 bases between. The CDR3 DNA reads as TGTGCCTGGGGACCCGGACTTGTTGGCGACATTCAGTACTTC. Translated, it gives CAWGPGLVGDIQYF.

This clone was counted a few times. J is TRBJ2-7 and V is TRBV6-4; 9 nucleotides line up with TRBD2. Looked up from germline, CDR1 is MRHNA and CDR2 is SNTAGT. The ends lost 2 bases at V and 2 bases at J; junction bases unmatched: 10. The CDR3 loop spans 17 amino acids. The CDR3 loop is CASSDTSLAGCTYEQYV. The CDR3 DNA reads as TGTGCCAGCAGTGACACATCCCTAGCGGGGTGTACCTACGAGCAGTACGTC.

V is TRBV19 and J is TRBJ1-1; possible D gene TRBD1, 6 bases. The CDR3 length is 14 residues. Trimming left V 3 bases short and J 5 bases short, with 13 bases between. The germline V gene has CDR1 LNHDA and CDR2 SQIVND (reference sequence). The CDR3 DNA reads TGTGCCAGTAGTATGGGGGGGCTAGAAACTGAAGCTTTCTTT. The encoded protein is CASSMGGLETEAFF.

The chain uses TRBV5-6 and TRBJ2-1; 12 bases match TRBD2. The CDR3 spans 17 residues. J gave up 8 bases and V 1 base, and 10 bases lay outside the gene matches. Germline V gene data show CDR1 as SGHDT and CDR2 as YYEEEE. For the CDR3, the DNA is TGTGCCAGCAGCTTGCGTGCTAGCGGGAGGGCTATCGATGAGCAGTTCTTC. It translates to CASSLRASGRAIDEQFF.

V is TRBV7-3 and J is TRBJ2-1, with D maybe TRBD1 (6 bases). V shed 1 base and J shed 12 bases, with 10 bases lying between them. This CDR3 comprises 12 residues. Germline values: CDR1 SGHTA, CDR2 FQGTGA. The CDR3 DNA is TGTGCCAGCAGCTTAAACAGGGAAGGGCAGTTCTTC. Residues: CASSLNREGQFF.

This chain connects TRBV5-1 to TRBJ1-4, with 7 bases identical to TRBD1. The CDR3 totals 13 residues. Germline loops: CDR1 SGHRS, CDR2 YFSETQ. V gave up 0 bases and J gave up 8 bases; unmatched junction bases: 1. CDR3 in amino acids: CASSLEDREKLFF. The CDR3 nucleotides are TGCGCCAGCAGCTTGGAGGACAGGGAAAAACTGTTTTTT.

In this sample, this clone turned up once. This chain joins TRBV4-1 and TRBJ1-2; D is unresolved. Germline values: CDR1 MGHRA, CDR2 YSYEKL. The CDR3 is made up of 13 amino acids. The germline V and J ends were trimmed by 1 base and 0 bases, with 3 bases remaining between them. The CDR3 sequence: CASSQASNYGYTF. Written as DNA, the CDR3 is TGCGCCAGCAGCCAAGCCTCTAACTATGGCTACACCTTC.

The chain has TRBV2 and TRBJ2-4; 8 nucleotides align to TRBD2. This CDR3 has 18 residues. Germline V gene lookup returns CDR1 SNHLY and CDR2 FYNNEI. With 2 bases clipped from V and 0 bases from J, the junction kept 9 bases outside the gene matches. In DNA form, the CDR3 reads TGTGCCAGCAGTGAAAATCTAGCGGGTGCCCTAGCCAAAAACATTCAGTACTTC. Translation: CASSENLAGALAKNIQYF.

The chain carries TRBV6-1 and TRBJ2-1; TRBD1 agrees at 7 bases. The CDR3 totals 16 residues. After removal of 2 bases from V and 4 bases from J, the junction contained 8 bases not matched to a gene. CDR1 and CDR2 from the germline V gene are MNHNS and SASEGT. The CDR3 bases are TGTGCCAGCAGTGAATACAGACAGGGCCCATACAATGAGCAGTTCTTC. It translates to CASSEYRQGPYNEQFF.

The V call is TRBV12-3 or TRBV12-4, the J call TRBJ1-1, with TRBD1 as a possible D gene (5 bases). The CDR3 length is 12 residues. Trimming stripped 6 bases from V and 4 bases from J, with 9 bases between. CDR3 amino acids: CASSDSTTEAFF. DNA for the CDR3: TGTGCCAGCAGCGACAGTACCACTGAAGCTTTCTTT.

V gene TRBV7-8 combines with J gene TRBJ1-1, with 9 bases aligning to TRBD1. CDR3 size: 16 residues. V lost 2 bases to trimming and J lost 1 base; unmatched junction nucleotides: 5. Germline CDR1 and CDR2: SGHVS and FQNEAQ. Here the CDR3 reads CASSLPGTGKNTEAFF. The CDR3 region has the DNA TGTGCCAGCAGCTTACCTGGGACAGGGAAGAACACTGAAGCTTTCTTT.

This clone has more than one count but fewer than ten. The rearrangement links TRBV2 to TRBJ1-5; D is perhaps TRBD1 (5 bases). CDR1 is SNHLY, CDR2 FYNNEI, per germline. The V gene lost 5 bases and the J gene lost 3 bases, with 14 bases spanning the gap. CDR3 length: 15 residues. CDR3 coding DNA: TGTGCCAGCAGTCCCCACGGGGGGTTCAATCAGCCCCAGCATTTT. Translated: CASSPHGGFNQPQHF.

This chain links TRBV19 with TRBJ1-2; no firm D call. This CDR3 has 13 amino acids. Germline V gene data show CDR1 as LNHDA and CDR2 as SQIVND (reference sequence). V lost 0 bases to trimming and J lost 8 bases, with 10 bases between them. CDR3 nucleotide sequence: TGTGCCAGTAGTATAGAAGGAGGGCGCGGCTACACCTTC. It is translated as CASSIEGGRGYTF.

This chain connects TRBV6-5 to TRBJ2-2, with 8 bases that match TRBD1. Germline CDR1 is MNHEY and CDR2 is SVGAGI. Trimming at V came to 7 bases and at J to 1 base, leaving 2 bases not matched to a gene. The CDR3 contains 14 residues. Written as DNA, the CDR3 is TGTGCCAGCACCGGACAGGGGAACACCGGGGAGCTGTTTTTT. Translation gives CASTGQGNTGELFF.

V usage is TRBV11-2 and J usage is TRBJ1-2; no firm D call. Germline V gives CDR1 SGHAT, CDR2 FQNNGV. The CDR3 contains 14 residues. V gave up 6 bases and J gave up 5 bases, with 16 bases separating them. The CDR3 protein is CASRKPGGYYGYTF. The CDR3, as DNA: TGTGCCAGCAGGAAACCGGGAGGGTATTATGGCTACACCTTC.